This T cell receptor (beta chain) was recorded in a study of T cells in Graves' hyperthyroidism and ophthalmopathy (dated by TCRdb to between 2019 and 2020). About the study as a whole: To identify TCR V-J signatures that set the groups apart, the researchers used a discovery cohort of roughly 100 patients, made up of 40 to 45 with Graves' ophthalmopathy and 55 to 65 with stable Graves' hyperthyroidism. Prospective prediction of ophthalmopathy was tested in an independent validation cohort of approximately 19 hyperthyroidism patients and 17 patients who later progressed to ophthalmopathy. For training and testing, the roughly 100 patients in the discovery cohort were randomly divided in a 7:3 ratio. Thyroid tissue and blood T-cell repertoires from more than five Graves' hyperthyroidism patients were also compared in the study. After blood sampling, hyperthyroidism patients were treated with methimazole at a starting dose of 30 mg daily, and ophthalmopathy patients were treated with high-dose intravenous methylprednisolone. The paper describes TCR Vbeta CDR3 sequencing of fewer than 150 peripheral blood samples, made up of some 40 ophthalmopathy patients, around 78 hyperthyroidism patients and roughly 17 progressor patients. The paper's findings and limits, for the study overall: During validation, the model predicted progression to ophthalmopathy a median of about 5.9 months ahead of onset, with almost 71% sensitivity and less than 85% specificity. Sample size was not statistically predetermined, and investigators were not blinded to group allocation. A model built on a 13 V-J signature distinguished ophthalmopathy from stable hyperthyroidism, reaching around 88% sensitivity and about 81% specificity in cross-validation and 80%/75% in testing. Most expanded thyroid clonotypes (frequency above 0.001) were also detected in blood, suggesting blood repertoires may reflect thyroid immune responses.

Remarks on this clonotype: The antigen it binds to is not known. Within one base of it there is no much larger clone, and no base qualities were kept.

Exclusion was applied to patients with uncontrolled infections, other autoimmune diseases, pregnancy or lactation. Diagnoses were established on the basis of clinical symptoms, serum thyroxine and TRAb, thyroid ultrasound, and orbital computed tomography. Trizol reagent was used to extract total RNA, and RNA quality was then checked on an Agilent 2100 Bioanalyzer. Deletion took 0 bases off V and 5 bases off J, with a span of 11 bases between the germline ends. From cysteine to phenylalanine, the CDR3 is 14 amino acids long. Only the CDR3 DNA stays, 42 bases, in frame from base 1. Looking up the germline V gene yields CDR1 SGDLS and CDR2 YYNGEE. TCR beta CDR3 regions were amplified from RNA transcripts. A first-round RT-PCR of the TCR CDR3 used the HTBI primer set with the Qiagen OneStep RT-PCR kit. Libraries were constructed in a second round of multiplex PCR, after which size selection and purification were performed. Paired-end sequencing of the libraries was performed with 100 bp reads on an Illumina HiSeq2000. Under the source paper's analysis protocol: SOAPnuke was used to process the raw data, with reads discarded if the reads contained adapters or uncalled bases, had a mean Phred below 15, or lacked an exact constant-primer or identifier match. High-quality paired reads were merged with COPE v1.2.5, and unique nucleotide sequences were defined as clonotypes. MiTCR v1.1 was used to align the clonotypes against IMGT TRBV, TRBD and TRBJ reference segments. Only V-J combinations with frequency above 0.0001, covering approximately 99% of repertoires, were analysed. The TCS score was defined as F50 (clonal expansion) divided by E x V (chaos), with BLOSUM62-based TCRdist calculated between CDR3 peptides within each V-J. Welch's t-statistics and random forest reduced roughly 500 V-J features to around 14, which were used in a naive Bayes classifier (R e1071). The Morisita-Horn index was used to measure how similar the thyroid and blood repertoires were. The raw public reads went through TCRdb reprocessing: fastp at Q25, MiXCR clone calling, in-frame beta chains kept. Rows merge per CDR3 protein into single entries with the most common DNA and genes. Here the V and J calls rest on TCRdb's processing, not on the authors' analysis. The sample table shows roughly 500,000 distinct CDR3 sequences, and 40% to 50% are seen once. About 43% of the sample belongs to the ten largest clones.

This TCR came from an adult woman with Graves' disease, either hyperthyroidism or ophthalmopathy (not recorded which). This sequence uses TRBV9 and TRBJ1-2; a weak D assignment points to TRBD1 (6 bases agree). The material sequenced was peripheral blood or thyroid tissue (not recorded which). Here the CDR3 is given as CASSVAAGTYGYTF. The nucleotides are TGTGCCAGCAGCGTAGCGGCAGGGACATATGGCTACACCTTC.